The sequence of this T cell receptor (beta chain) was determined in a study of post-analysis software for immune sequencing data. The library was made from cDNA and included unique molecular identifiers. MiXCR was run by TCRdb on the PCR reads, yielding one entry per CDR3 protein. The data contain around 180,000 distinct CDR3 sequences, 30% of them seen just once; the ten biggest clones take up approximately 1.4%. Findings of the study overall: For normalized Chao1 diversity, multiple sclerosis patients scored significantly lower than controls did.

This clonotype was detected a few times. Its antigen is not identified. This receptor was taken from a girl aged 10-17 years with multiple sclerosis. Sequencing used blood.

The CDR3 sequence: CASTSRGTANSPLHF. The CDR3 DNA reads TGTGCCAGCACCTCGAGAGGGACAGCGAATTCACCCCTCCACTTT. V gene TRBV27 combines with J gene TRBJ1-6; 7 bases map to TRBD1. V lost 7 bases and J lost 7; bases outside the gene matches: 10. CDR1 is MNHEY and CDR2 is SMNVEV in the germline V gene (reference sequence). The length of the CDR3 is 15 residues.